The 12 T cell receptor beta chains presented below share a single source sample, sequenced in a study of blood T cell repertoires in COVID-19. The method was immunoSEQ multiplex PCR; TCRdb's version includes in-frame clones alone and lacks a portion of them. The sample includes tens of thousands of clones, more than 75% of them seen just once. Material: peripheral blood. These receptors were collected from a man aged 50 or older with active or convalescent COVID-19.

This clone has a single count. This rearrangement joins TRBV9 to TRBJ2-2, with 7 bases identical to TRBD2. The germline gives CDR1 SGDLS, CDR2 YYNGEE. J gave up 10 bases and V 0 bases, and 6 bases lay outside the gene matches. This CDR3 region has 14 residues. For the CDR3, the DNA is TGTGCCAGCAGCGTAGTTGGGGAGGGTACGGAGCTGTTTTTT. This translates into CASSVVGEGTELFF.

The chain joins TRBV7-9 to TRBJ2-2; 10 bases are a match to TRBD2. After removal of 5 bases from V and 1 base from J, the junction contained 1 base not matched to a gene. The CDR3 covers 15 residues. Germline V lookup: CDR1 SEHNR, CDR2 FQNEAQ (reference sequence). In DNA, the CDR3 is TGTGCCAGCAGCCGGACTAGCGGGAACACCGGGGAGCTGTTTTTT. Its translation: CASSRTSGNTGELFF.

This rearrangement joins TRBV9 to TRBJ2-2, with 9 bases aligning to TRBD2. Germline-derived CDR1 and CDR2 are SGDLS and YYNGEE. The V and J ends lost 1 base and 2 bases, in that order; junction bases with no gene match: 3. The CDR3 sequence is 16 residues long. The CDR3 reads CASSVLAGINTGELFF. In DNA, the CDR3 is TGTGCCAGCAGCGTACTAGCGGGGATAAACACCGGGGAGCTGTTTTTT.

This chain joins TRBV13 and TRBJ2-7; 8 bases map to TRBD1. The length of the CDR3 is 17 residues. V lost 2 bases, J lost 2 bases, and 11 bases stayed unmatched. CDR1 is PRHDT and CDR2 is FYEKMQ in the germline V gene (reference sequence). CDR3 in amino acids: CASSLKGRTGPPYEQYF. The CDR3 region has the DNA TGTGCCAGCAGCTTAAAAGGCCGGACAGGGCCCCCCTACGAGCAGTACTTC.

The chain combines TRBV19 with TRBJ2-1, with 9 bases identical to TRBD2. J gave up 7 bases and V 7 bases, and 8 bases lay outside the gene matches. Germline assignment: CDR1 LNHDA and CDR2 SQIVND (reference sequence). CDR3 size: 14 residues. Here the CDR3 DNA reads TGTGCCAGTAATCCTAGCGGGGTGGGGAATGAGCAGTTCTTC. Translated, it gives CASNPSGVGNEQFF.

This chain connects TRBV15 to TRBJ2-7; weak D call: TRBD1 (6 bases). Germline CDR1 is LNHNV and CDR2 is YYDKDF (reference sequence). Trimming stripped 3 bases from V and 1 base from J, with 16 bases between. CDR3 length: 16 residues. DNA for the CDR3: TGTGCCACCAGCAGGCGGAACCGGGACATTTCCTACGAGCAGTACTTC. Amino acid sequence: CATSRRNRDISYEQYF.

This clone came up a few times. This rearrangement joins TRBV4-1 to TRBJ1-6; D remains ambiguous. Germline lookup yields CDR1 MGHRA and CDR2 YSYEKL. The CDR3 runs to 17 residues. The V gene lost 3 bases and the J gene lost 7 bases, with 19 bases spanning the gap. The CDR3 protein is CASSHNQIGLQNSPLHF. The CDR3 coding sequence is TGCGCCAGCAGCCACAACCAGATCGGGTTACAAAATTCACCCCTCCACTTT.

On this clone itself: This sample also contains other DNA sequences that code for the same CDR3. The V gene is TRBV5-1, the J gene TRBJ1-2, with D unclear. Trimming stripped 1 base from V and 0 bases from J, with 4 bases between. The CDR3 is 13 amino acids. Germline CDR1 and CDR2: SGHRS and YFSETQ. CDR3 in amino acids: CASSLTANYGYTF. CDR3 bases: TGCGCCAGCAGCTTGACGGCTAACTATGGCTACACCTTC. The full variable domain, in which reference TRBV5-1 and TRBJ1-2 provide the parts outside the CDR3, is KAGVTQTPRYLIKTRGQQVTLSCSPISGHRSVSWYQQTPGQGLQFLFEYFSETQRNKGNFPGRFSGRQFSNSRSEMNVSTLELGDSALYLCASSLTANYGYTFGSGTRLTVV.

The J gene is TRBJ2-5, the V gene TRBV2; 8 bases agree with TRBD1. The CDR3 has 12 amino acids. The V segment lost 11 bases and the J segment 7 bases; nucleotides outside the gene matches: 9. Per germline, CDR1 SNHLY and CDR2 FYNNEI. The DNA for the CDR3 is TGTGCCGGCGGACAGGGCGAAGGGACCCAGTACTTC. Protein product: CAGGQGEGTQYF.

This chain connects TRBV6-5 to TRBJ2-2, with no clear D. Trimming removed 6 bases at V and 2 bases at J, with 7 bases between. Germline CDR1 and CDR2: MNHEY and SVGAGI. The CDR3 consists of 13 residues. The CDR3 region is CASSRLNTGELFF. In nucleotides, the CDR3 is TGTGCCAGCAGCCGTCTCAACACCGGGGAGCTGTTTTTT.

The chain carries TRBV3-1 (or the pseudogene TRBV3-2) and TRBJ1-1; D is ambiguous. Trimming shortened V by 1 base and J by 5 bases, and 5 bases separated the two germline ends. The CDR3 loop spans 12 amino acids. Germline CDR1 is LGHDT and CDR2 is YNNKEL (reference sequence). The CDR3 sequence is CASSQARTEAFF. The CDR3, as DNA: TGTGCCAGCAGCCAAGCCAGAACTGAAGCTTTCTTT.

Written as DNA, the CDR3 is TGCGCCAGCAGCTGGAGCAGGGACTTGGGGGATACGCAGTATTTT. Amino acids: CASSWSRDLGDTQYF. This chain connects TRBV5-1 to TRBJ2-3, with D perhaps matching TRBD2 (6 bases). CDR3 length: 15 residues. Trimming cost V 3 bases and J 6 bases, with 17 bases left between them. Germline lookup yields CDR1 SGHRS and CDR2 YFSETQ.